Here is one TCR beta chain with its context. These data are taken from a study of blood T cell repertoires in COVID-19. The overall study: Nucleic acid was either cDNA or gDNA, and it came from T cells, B-cell-depleted T cells, or PBMCs.

This CDR3 contains 18 residues. Germline CDR1 is LNHDA and CDR2 is SQIVND (reference sequence). Unmatched junction bases numbered 5, after V lost 5 bases and J lost 0 bases. Measured with immunoSEQ multiplex PCR; TCRdb has only the in-frame clones, and not every one. The sample gives roughly 14,000 clones, approximately 90% of which show up once; roughly 15% is in the top ten. The sequenced sample was peripheral blood. The V gene is TRBV19, the J gene TRBJ2-1, with 15 bases fitting TRBD2. The TCR originated in a man aged 45-60 years with active COVID-19. The chain's CDR3 is CASSSRTSGRASYNEQFF. The CDR3 DNA reads as TGTGCCAGTAGTTCTAGGACTAGCGGGAGGGCCTCCTACAATGAGCAGTTCTTC.